Sequencing of this T cell receptor beta chain was carried out in a study of T cells in localized non-small cell lung cancer. Study results and limitations: Investigators sequenced only a single tumor region, leaving heterogeneity possible. Greater T cell density in blood accompanied longer overall survival. Appearing in adjacent lung were a median about 59 of the top 100 tumor clones. Of the tissues analyzed, uninvolved adjacent lung showed maximal T cell clonality, greater than tumor.

The CDR3 extends over 13 amino acids. Germline CDR1 is LNHDA and CDR2 is SQIVND (reference sequence). Between the trimmed V and J ends, which lost 7 bases and 4 bases, there was a span of 14 bases. Note on this clone: Antigen unknown.

Clones were sequenced by immunoSEQ multiplex PCR, and TCRdb holds only the in-frame ones, with some missing. The profile shows some 72,000 clones, about 83% of them singletons. Sequencing used peripheral blood, obtained before any cancer treatment. The rearrangement links TRBV19 to TRBJ2-7; maybe TRBD1 (7 bases). The origin of this receptor is a man between 40 and 70 years old with stage I lung adenocarcinoma. CDR3 protein: CASTGQAGYEQYF. The CDR3 nucleotides are TGTGCCAGTACCGGACAGGCGGGATACGAGCAGTACTTC.